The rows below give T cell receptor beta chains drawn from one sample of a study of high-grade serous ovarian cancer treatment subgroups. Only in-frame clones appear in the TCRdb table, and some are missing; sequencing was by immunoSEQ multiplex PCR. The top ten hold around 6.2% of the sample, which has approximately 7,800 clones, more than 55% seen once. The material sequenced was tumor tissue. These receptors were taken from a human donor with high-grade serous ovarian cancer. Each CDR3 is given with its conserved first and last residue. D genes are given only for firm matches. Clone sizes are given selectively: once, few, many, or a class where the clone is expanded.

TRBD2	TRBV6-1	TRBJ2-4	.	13	CASSASGRGIQYF	TGTGCCAGCAGTGCTAGCGGGAGAGGCATTCAGTACTTC
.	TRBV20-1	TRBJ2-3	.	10	CSASTDTQYF	TGCAGTGCTAGCACAGATACGCAGTATTTT
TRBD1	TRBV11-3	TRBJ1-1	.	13	CASSSDQGGEAFF	TGTGCCAGCAGCAGCGATCAGGGGGGGGAAGCTTTCTTT
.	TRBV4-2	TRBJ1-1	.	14	CASSLVAANTEAFF	TGTGCCAGCAGCTTGGTTGCAGCAAACACTGAAGCTTTCTTT
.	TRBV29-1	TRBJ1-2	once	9	CSVLEGYTF	TGCAGCGTTTTGGAGGGCTACACCTTC
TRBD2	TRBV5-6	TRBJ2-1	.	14	CASSLLGLGAEQFF	TGTGCCAGCAGCTTGCTTGGACTAGGGGCTGAGCAGTTCTTC
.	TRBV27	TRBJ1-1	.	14	CASSLQIRDGEAFF	TGTGCCAGCAGTTTACAGATCCGGGACGGGGAAGCTTTCTTT
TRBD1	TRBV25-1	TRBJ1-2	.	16	CASSDASTGEVYGYTF	TGTGCCAGCAGTGACGCCTCGACAGGGGAGGTCTATGGCTACACCTTC
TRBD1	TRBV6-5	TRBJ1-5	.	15	CASSYPRDRDQPQHF	TGTGCCAGCAGTTACCCCCGGGACAGGGATCAGCCCCAGCATTTT
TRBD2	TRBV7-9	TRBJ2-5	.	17	CASSSPGLAGGKETQYF	TGTGCCAGCAGCTCCCCTGGACTAGCGGGAGGTAAAGAGACCCAGTACTTC
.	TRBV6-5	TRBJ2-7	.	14	CASRTQGATYEQYF	TGTGCCAGCAGAACTCAAGGGGCTACCTACGAGCAGTACTTC
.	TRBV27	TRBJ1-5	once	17	CASSEILGGLNNQPQHF	TGTGCCAGCAGTGAAATTCTGGGGGGATTGAACAATCAGCCCCAGCATTTT
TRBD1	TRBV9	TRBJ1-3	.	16	CASSPYPGGSGNTIYF	TGTGCCAGCAGCCCCTATCCAGGGGGCTCTGGAAACACCATATATTTT
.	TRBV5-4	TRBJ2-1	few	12	CASSSTAPEQFF	TGTGCCAGCAGCTCAACAGCTCCTGAGCAGTTCTTC
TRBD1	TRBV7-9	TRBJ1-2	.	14	CASSPTDRGKGYTF	TGTGCCAGCAGTCCAACTGACAGGGGGAAAGGCTACACCTTC
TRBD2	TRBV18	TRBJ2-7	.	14	CASSRRGREYEQYF	TGTGCCAGCTCACGGCGCGGGAGGGAGTACGAGCAGTACTTC
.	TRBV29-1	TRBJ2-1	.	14	CSVVPLEIYNEQFF	TGCAGCGTTGTACCCCTAGAAATATACAATGAGCAGTTCTTC
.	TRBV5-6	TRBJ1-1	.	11	CASSLDSEAFF	TGTGCCAGCAGCTTAGACAGTGAAGCTTTCTTT
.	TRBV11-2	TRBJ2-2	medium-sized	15	CASREGAGDTGELFF	TGTGCCAGCAGAGAAGGGGCAGGCGACACCGGGGAGCTGTTTTTT
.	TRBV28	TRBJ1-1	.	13	CASSLTGGTEAFF	TGTGCCAGCAGTTTAACCGGGGGCACTGAAGCTTTCTTT
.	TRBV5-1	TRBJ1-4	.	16	CASRLGGGATNEKLFF	TGCGCCAGCAGACTGGGGGGGGGTGCAACTAATGAAAAACTGTTTTTT
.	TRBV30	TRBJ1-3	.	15	CAWNRVRGSGNTIYF	TGTGCCTGGAACAGGGTACGGGGCTCTGGAAACACCATATATTTT
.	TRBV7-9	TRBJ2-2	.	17	CASSVLNGGLLGGELFF	TGTGCCAGCAGCGTCCTCAACGGAGGGCTTCTAGGAGGGGAGCTGTTTTTT
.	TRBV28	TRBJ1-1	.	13	CASRPEGTTEAFF	TGTGCCAGCCGCCCAGAGGGGACCACTGAAGCTTTCTTT
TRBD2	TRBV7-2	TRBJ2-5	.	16	CASSTSGGRAGETQYF	TGTGCCAGCAGTACCTCGGGGGGGAGGGCCGGGGAGACCCAGTACTTC
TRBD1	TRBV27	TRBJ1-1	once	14	CASSLFRDRGQAFF	TGTGCCAGCAGTTTATTCCGAGACAGGGGGCAAGCTTTCTTT
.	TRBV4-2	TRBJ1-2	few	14	CASSQVGGDYGYTF	TGTGCCAGCAGCCAAGTTGGGGGTGACTATGGCTACACCTTC
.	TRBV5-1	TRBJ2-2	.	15	CASRPDGGVPGELFF	TGCGCCAGCAGACCCGATGGAGGGGTCCCCGGGGAGCTGTTTTTT
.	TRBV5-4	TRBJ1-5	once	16	CASSLGESSGFQPQHF	TGTGCCAGCAGCTTGGGTGAATCCTCTGGGTTTCAGCCCCAGCATTTT
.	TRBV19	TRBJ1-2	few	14	CASSMTGRNYGYTF	TGTGCCAGTAGTATGACGGGCCGAAACTATGGCTACACCTTC
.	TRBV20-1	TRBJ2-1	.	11	CSARDQDEQFF	TGCAGTGCTAGAGATCAAGATGAGCAGTTCTTC
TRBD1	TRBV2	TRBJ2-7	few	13	CASSRDSYYEQYF	TGTGCCAGCAGTCGGGACAGTTACTACGAGCAGTACTTC
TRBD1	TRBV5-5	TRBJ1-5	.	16	CASSFRVGQGYQPQHF	TGTGCCAGCAGCTTTAGAGTGGGACAGGGGTATCAGCCCCAGCATTTT
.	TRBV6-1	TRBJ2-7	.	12	CASRATTYEQYF	TGTGCCAGCAGGGCAACGACGTACGAGCAGTACTTC
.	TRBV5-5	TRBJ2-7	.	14	CASSLTGNSWEQYF	TGTGCCAGCAGCTTGACAGGGAACTCTTGGGAGCAGTACTTC
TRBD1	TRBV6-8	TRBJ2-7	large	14	CASSAGTGGGEQYF	TGTGCCAGCAGTGCCGGGACAGGGGGTGGGGAGCAGTACTTC
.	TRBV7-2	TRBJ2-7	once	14	CASSSDLHPYEQYF	TGTGCCAGCAGCTCCGACTTGCACCCCTACGAGCAGTACTTC